This T cell receptor beta chain was sequenced in a study of blood T cell repertoires in COVID-19. At the level of the study: Sources were T cells, B-cell-depleted T cells, or PBMCs; the material itself was cDNA or gDNA.

Sequencing used immunoSEQ multiplex PCR; TCRdb keeps in-frame clones, though not all of them. The table includes about 200,000 clones, about 77% detected once. The V and J ends lost 5 bases and 3 bases respectively, with 8 bases between them. CDR1 is DFQATT and CDR2 is SNEGSKA in the germline V gene (reference sequence). This CDR3 contains 11 residues. Sequencing used peripheral blood. The TCR sequence derives from a woman older than 75 with active or convalescent COVID-19. V usage is TRBV20-1 and J usage is TRBJ2-7, with D perhaps TRBD2 (5 bases). Written as DNA, the CDR3 is TGCAGTGCTTGGGAGCTCTACGAGCAGTACTTC. This codes for CSAWELYEQYF.